The clone carrying this T cell receptor beta chain was detected many times. Antigen: not known. Using its own MiXCR run on the reads, TCRdb lists one record per CDR3 protein. This table holds around 630,000 distinct CDR3 sequences, approximately 25% found once. The entry originates in a study of T cell repertoires in cytomegalovirus infection. The CDR3 totals 14 residues. The V gene's germline CDR1 is MDHEN and CDR2 SYDVKM. V was clipped by 6 bases and J by 7 bases; unmatched bases: 7. The study's findings and limits: People with CMV and the relevant HLA were identified by cumulative public TCR beta family frequency. HLA-C-restricted TCR beta clonotypes specific for CMV led the ex vivo response.

This rearrangement joins TRBV28 to TRBJ1-5, with 9 bases fitting TRBD1. This TCR derives from a human donor in good health (CMV status not recorded). Some clones in this sample may be carry-over from other donors' samples. The sample comprised CD8+ T cells from PBMCs. CDR3 sequence (DNA): TGTGCCAGCAGCCCCGGGACAGGGATCCAGCCCCAGCATTTT. Amino acid sequence: CASSPGTGIQPQHF.